Shown below are 27 T cell receptor beta chains from a single sample sequenced in a study of T cells in Graves' hyperthyroidism and ophthalmopathy. Amplification targeted TCR beta CDR3 regions from RNA transcripts. The HTBI primer set drove a first-round RT-PCR of the TCR CDR3. Via MiXCR, TCRdb re-called the multiplex PCR reads, giving one row per CDR3 protein. The table has about 300,000 distinct CDR3 sequences, about 14% seen once. The sequenced sample was blood. The receptor source for this set is a woman aged 30 to 39 with Graves' hyperthyroidism that later progressed to Graves' ophthalmopathy.

This clonotype was seen ten or more times. The chain recombines TRBV18 with TRBJ2-5; 7 bases match TRBD2. CDR3 size: 15 residues. Looked up from germline, CDR1 is KGHSH and CDR2 is LQKENI. V shed 8 bases, J shed 2 bases, and the junction held 11 bases outside the gene matches. CDR3 sequence: CASDRGGPGQETQYF. DNA of the CDR3: TGTGCCAGCGACCGGGGAGGGCCCGGGCAAGAGACCCAGTACTTC.

The sample holds many counts of this clonotype. V gene TRBV28 combines with J gene TRBJ1-1, with D unresolved. This CDR3 is 15 amino acids long. The V gene lost 7 bases and the J gene lost 1 base, with 16 bases spanning the gap. The germline V gene encodes CDR1 MDHEN and CDR2 SYDVKM. The CDR3 nucleotides read TGTGCCAGCACAAGGGCTCCCCCGGGGAACACTGAAGCTTTCTTT. This codes for CASTRAPPGNTEAFF. The full variable domain, completed using reference TRBV28 and TRBJ1-1, is DVKVTQSSRYLVKRTGEKVFLECVQDMDHENMFWYRQDPGLGLRLIYFSYDVKMKEKGDIPEGYSVSREKKERFSLILESASTNQTSMYLCASTRAPPGNTEAFFGQGTRLTVV.

The table lists this clonotype with many counts. The rearrangement uses TRBV2 and TRBJ2-3; D not resolved. Germline V CDR1 and CDR2: SNHLY, FYNNEI. Between the trimmed V and J ends, which lost 5 bases and 4 bases, there was a span of 13 bases. This CDR3 has 14 amino acids. CDR3 sequence reads: CASSTHIEADTQYF. The CDR3 region has the DNA TGTGCCAGCAGTACACATATTGAGGCAGATACGCAGTATTTT.

This clonotype was picked up a small number of times. This chain connects TRBV28 to TRBJ2-2; 15 nucleotides align to TRBD2. CDR1 and CDR2 (germline): MDHEN, SYDVKM. V lost 5 bases and J lost 8; bases outside the gene matches: 3. This CDR3 has 15 residues. The CDR3 spells CASSPGTSGRGELFF. The CDR3 coding sequence is TGTGCCAGCAGTCCCGGGACTAGCGGGAGGGGGGAGCTGTTTTTT.

This clonotype has a count of ten or more. This chain links TRBV28 with TRBJ2-2, with 7 bases identical to TRBD2. The CDR3 consists of 15 residues. V lost 6 bases to trimming and J lost 1 base; unmatched junction nucleotides: 5. Per germline, CDR1 MDHEN and CDR2 SYDVKM. This CDR3 reads CASSLKRENTGELFF. The CDR3 nucleotides read TGTGCCAGCAGCCTCAAGCGGGAGAACACCGGGGAGCTGTTTTTT.

This clonotype occurred many times. The V and J genes are TRBV29-1 and TRBJ2-7, with TRBD2 as a possible D gene (5 bases). The germline V and J ends were trimmed by 3 bases and 5 bases, with 11 bases remaining between them. The CDR3 is 12 amino acids. Germline V gives CDR1 SQVTM, CDR2 ANQGSEA. The CDR3 loop is CSVDPSGNEQYF. CDR3 nucleotides: TGCAGCGTTGATCCGAGCGGAAACGAGCAGTACTTC.

In its sample, this clonotype was seen many times. The chain recombines TRBV7-9 with TRBJ1-4; D possibly corresponds to TRBD1 (6 bases). Per germline, CDR1 SEHNR and CDR2 FQNEAQ (reference sequence). V was pared by 5 bases and J by 6 bases, with 10 bases between. CDR3 size: 13 residues. Written as DNA, the CDR3 is TGTGCCAGCAGCCCGCCAGGGGATGAAAAACTGTTTTTT. Translation gives CASSPPGDEKLFF. Supplemented by reference TRBV7-9 and TRBJ1-4, the full variable domain reads DTGVSQNPRHKITKRGQNVTFRCDPISEHNRLYWYRQTLGQGPEFLTYFQNEAQLEKSRLLSDRFSAERPKGSFSTLEIQRTEQGDSAMYLCASSPPGDEKLFFGSGTQLSVL.

The gene calls are TRBV19 and TRBJ2-5, with D possibly being TRBD1 (6 bases). The V and J ends lost 4 bases and 9 bases respectively, with 18 bases between them. The CDR3 consists of 14 residues. CDR1 and CDR2 from the germline V gene are LNHDA and SQIVND (reference sequence). CDR3 loop: CASSRTAEAEAQYF. CDR3 DNA sequence: TGTGCCAGTAGTAGGACAGCAGAGGCGGAGGCCCAGTACTTC.

The chain uses TRBV29-1 and TRBJ2-1; 9 nucleotides match TRBD1. The CDR3 totals 14 residues. The V segment lost 3 bases and the J segment 5 bases; nucleotides outside the gene matches: 5. Germline-derived CDR1 and CDR2 are SQVTM and ANQGSEA. The CDR3 coding sequence is TGCAGCGTTGAGGGACAGGGAAGCCACAATGAGCAGTTCTTC. It encodes CSVEGQGSHNEQFF.

This clonotype showed up just a few times. The V and J genes are TRBV13 and TRBJ2-5; possibly TRBD2 for D (6 bases). The CDR3 loop spans 16 amino acids. V dropped 5 bases and J dropped 7 bases, with 23 bases sitting between them. Per germline, CDR1 PRHDT and CDR2 FYEKMQ (reference sequence). This chain's CDR3 is CASSPTGLSAEGTQYF. CDR3 nucleotides: TGTGCCAGCAGCCCAACGGGACTCAGCGCCGAGGGGACCCAGTACTTC.

This clonotype was counted ten times or more. V gene TRBV12-3 or TRBV12-4 combines with J gene TRBJ2-7; 7 nucleotides align to TRBD2. Losses at the gene ends were 6 bases for V and 3 bases for J; bases not matched to a gene: 11. The CDR3 is made up of 15 amino acids. The CDR3 DNA sequence: TGTGCCAGCAGCTCTGGACTAGTCAAATACTACGAGCAGTACTTC. Translated, it gives CASSSGLVKYYEQYF.

This clonotype was seen a few times. The genes are TRBV4-1 and TRBJ2-7; tentative D call: TRBD1 (5 bases). CDR1 and CDR2 from the germline V gene are MGHRA and YSYEKL. Trimming took off 0 bases at V and 4 bases at J, with 10 bases between the two ends. This CDR3 region has 14 residues. In DNA, the CDR3 is TGCGCCAGCAGCCAAGAGGCCAGGGTGTACGAGCAGTACTTC. Protein: CASSQEARVYEQYF.

This clonotype occurred many times. The chain couples TRBV7-8 to TRBJ2-3; 7 bases agree with TRBD2. Looked up from germline, CDR1 is SGHVS and CDR2 is FQNEAQ. Trimming at V came to 5 bases and at J to 2 bases, leaving 10 bases not matched to a gene. The CDR3 runs 16 residues. CDR3 sequence: CASSLNTGGTTDTQYF. CDR3 DNA: TGTGCCAGCAGCCTAAATACGGGAGGAACCACAGATACGCAGTATTTT. Combining the CDR3 with reference TRBV7-8 and TRBJ2-3 gives the whole variable domain GAGVSQSPRYKVAKRGQDVALRCDPISGHVSLFWYQQALGQGPEFLTYFQNEAQLDKSGLPSDRFFAERPEGSVSTLKIQRTQQEDSAVYLCASSLNTGGTTDTQYFGPGTRLTVL.

This clonotype was seen at least ten times. The chain couples TRBV6-2 or TRBV6-3 to TRBJ2-1; D is unclear. The CDR3 runs to 14 residues. Trimming shortened V by 0 bases and J by 7 bases, and 10 bases separated the two germline ends. CDR1 is MNHEY and CDR2 is SVGEGT in the germline V gene. CDR3 sequence reads: CASSYSGWVNEQFF. DNA for the CDR3: TGTGCCAGCAGTTACTCGGGGTGGGTAAATGAGCAGTTCTTC.

This clonotype has ten or more counts. This chain links TRBV6-1 with TRBJ2-3; perhaps TRBD2 as D (6 bases). V shed 6 bases and J shed 1 base, with 17 bases lying between them. Germline V gene sequence: CDR1 MNHNS, CDR2 SASEGT. The CDR3 has 16 residues. CDR3 region: CASSRAGTSGTDTQYF. CDR3 in DNA: TGTGCCAGCAGCAGAGCGGGCACGAGTGGCACAGATACGCAGTATTTT.

In this sample, this clonotype turned up many times. The chain couples TRBV6-1 to TRBJ2-7; TRBD2 is a possible D gene (6 bases). The V end lost 6 bases, the J end lost 4 bases, and 19 bases lay between the germline ends. The CDR3 sequence is 15 residues long. Germline CDR1 MNHNS, CDR2 SASEGT. In DNA, the CDR3 is TGTGCCAGCAGATCCCCTGGGGGGAGAGAATACGAGCAGTACTTC. This gives the protein CASRSPGGREYEQYF.

Of note for this clonotype: A read error may be the cause here, since a much bigger clone is one base away. V usage is TRBV6-1 and J usage is TRBJ2-3, with D hard to call. With 7 bases removed from V and 2 bases from J, the gap between germline ends came to 10 bases. The CDR3 is made up of 13 amino acids. The germline CDR1 and CDR2 sequences are MNHNS and SASEGT. The CDR3 coding sequence is TGTGCCAGCAAGGCGTCCCCCACAGATACGCAGTATTTT. This gives the protein CASKASPTDTQYF.

This clonotype was seen ten or more times. V usage is TRBV11-1 and J usage is TRBJ1-6; TRBD1 agrees at 9 bases. The V segment lost 0 bases and the J segment 7 bases; nucleotides outside the gene matches: 1. The CDR3 length is 15 residues. Germline V gives CDR1 SGHAT, CDR2 FQDESV (reference sequence). CDR3 amino acids: CASSLAGTGNSPLHF. As DNA, the CDR3 is TGTGCCAGCAGCTTAGCCGGGACAGGGAATTCACCCCTCCACTTT. The whole variable domain, filled in from reference TRBV11-1 and TRBJ1-6, reads EAEVAQSPRYKITEKSQAVAFWCDPISGHATLYWYRQILGQGPELLVQFQDESVVDDSQLPKDRFSAERLKGVDSTLKIQPAELGDSAMYLCASSLAGTGNSPLHFGNGTRLTVT.

The rearrangement uses TRBV5-1 and TRBJ2-5; 7 positions match TRBD2. This CDR3 is built from 15 residues. Germline V gene data show CDR1 as SGHRS and CDR2 as YFSETQ. V lost 5 bases and J lost 0; bases outside the gene matches: 7. The CDR3 loop reads CASSLSGVHQETQYF. DNA for the CDR3: TGCGCCAGCAGTTTGAGCGGGGTACACCAAGAGACCCAGTACTTC.

At least ten counts were recorded for this clonotype. This rearrangement joins TRBV20-1 to TRBJ2-7, with TRBD1 as a possible D gene (6 bases). This CDR3 spans 12 amino acids. Germline-derived CDR1 and CDR2 are DFQATT and SNEGSKA (reference sequence). Trimming stripped 0 bases from V and 6 bases from J, with 9 bases between. The CDR3 protein is CSARDQGSEQYF. The CDR3 DNA reads as TGCAGTGCTAGAGATCAGGGGAGCGAGCAGTACTTC.

This clonotype was detected many times. The chain combines TRBV28 with TRBJ1-5; 7 bases are shared with TRBD1. Germline-derived CDR1 and CDR2 are MDHEN and SYDVKM. The length of the CDR3 is 19 residues. J was trimmed by 5 bases and V by 5 bases; bases with no gene match: 21. CDR3 region: CASSTHISTGPGGDQPQHF. For the CDR3, the DNA is TGTGCCAGCAGTACCCATATTTCGACAGGGCCGGGCGGGGATCAGCCCCAGCATTTT.

This clonotype was observed a few times. This chain links TRBV2 with TRBJ1-1; D is perhaps TRBD1 (6 bases). Germline V gene lookup returns CDR1 SNHLY and CDR2 FYNNEI. The CDR3 sequence is 12 residues long. The V end was cut by 8 bases, the J end by 6 bases, with 13 bases between. The CDR3: CASGGGGPEAFF. CDR3 nucleotides: TGTGCCAGCGGGGGGGGGGGGCCTGAAGCTTTCTTT.

This clonotype was counted at least ten times. The chain recombines TRBV6-5 with TRBJ2-7; 9 bases agree with TRBD1. The CDR3 consists of 15 residues. Trimming cost V 2 bases and J 4 bases; bases outside gene matches: 6. The germline gives CDR1 MNHEY, CDR2 SVGAGI. The CDR3 region is CASSYTGTGPYEQYF. CDR3 DNA sequence: TGTGCCAGCAGTTACACCGGGACAGGGCCATACGAGCAGTACTTC.

V gene TRBV24-1 combines with J gene TRBJ2-3; 9 bases are a match to TRBD1. V was pared by 6 bases and J by 6 bases, with 15 bases of the junction left unmatched. The CDR3 consists of 17 residues. Germline V lookup: CDR1 KGHDR, CDR2 SFDVKD. The CDR3 region is CATSTGGRDRVGDTQYF. The CDR3, as DNA: TGTGCCACCAGTACGGGGGGCCGGGACAGGGTGGGGGATACGCAGTATTTT.

This clonotype was detected ten times or more. The CDR3 sequence is CASSEWGRDSKNTEAFF. In DNA form, the CDR3 reads TGTGCCAGCAGCGAATGGGGAAGGGATTCTAAGAACACTGAAGCTTTCTTT. V and J are TRBV7-9 and TRBJ1-1, with D unclear. Germline CDR1 is SEHNR and CDR2 is FQNEAQ (reference sequence). The CDR3 runs 17 residues. Trimming cost V 5 bases and J 1 base, with 20 bases left between them.

There are many counts of this clonotype. V usage is TRBV3-2 and J usage is TRBJ1-4; the D segment call TRBD1 is taken from the table without a DNA check. TRBV3-2 constitutes a pseudogene. The CDR3 totals 15 residues. In DNA form, the CDR3 reads TGTGCCAGCAGCCGGGGACAGGGGGCTGGCGAAAAACTGTTTTTT. Translating it yields CASSRGQGAGEKLFF.

This clonotype was found many times. This rearrangement joins TRBV30 to TRBJ1-1; 7 bases are shared with TRBD1. CDR1 is GTSNPN and CDR2 is SVGIG in the germline V gene (reference sequence). The CDR3 length is 12 residues. V dropped 8 bases and J dropped 4; count of bases not matched to a gene: 7. The CDR3 sequence is CAGGRDSTEAFF. Here the CDR3 DNA reads TGTGCCGGAGGCAGGGACAGCACTGAAGCTTTCTTT.